This T cell receptor beta chain was sequenced in a study of early stage breast cancer tumors. Data came from immunoSEQ multiplex PCR; TCRdb stores just in-frame clones and leaves some out. The data hold 35,000 to 45,000 clones, with about 68% observed a single time. Germline CDR1 is MDHEN and CDR2 is SYDVKM. CDR3 size: 16 residues. The junction had 9 bases not matched to a gene; V was cut back by 1 base and J by 5 bases. Sample: blood. This clonotype was obtained from a person between 55 and 69 years old with breast cancer. The chain uses TRBV28 and TRBJ2-5; 8 nucleotides match TRBD1. CDR3 sequence (DNA): TGTGCCAGCAGTTTATCGGGCCAGGGGGCTTGGGAGACCCAGTACTTC. This sequence encodes CASSLSGQGAWETQYF.